The 15 T cell receptor beta chains below all came from one sample that was sequenced in a study of blood T cell repertoires in COVID-19. Libraries were prepared by immunoSEQ multiplex PCR; TCRdb keeps only in-frame clonotypes and omits some of them. Of about 34,000 clones listed, around three quarters are singletons. Source material: peripheral blood. The receptors come from a woman in her sixties or seventies with acute or convalescent COVID-19.

The chain is built from TRBV28 and TRBJ2-1; D is possibly TRBD2 (5 bases). V lost 2 bases and J lost 2, with 13 bases in between. Germline-derived CDR1 and CDR2 are MDHEN and SYDVKM. The CDR3 has 16 amino acids. In nucleotides, the CDR3 is TGTGCCAGCAGTTTACCCTCCAGCGGCCCCTACAATGAGCAGTTCTTC. Its translation: CASSLPSSGPYNEQFF.

This clone was detected a few times. The chain couples TRBV19 to TRBJ2-7; 12 positions agree with TRBD2. Losses at the gene ends were 4 bases for V and 0 bases for J; bases not matched to a gene: 4. CDR3 length equals 16 residues. CDR1 LNHDA and CDR2 SQIVND come from the germline V gene (reference sequence). The CDR3 DNA follows: TGTGCCAGTAGTAGGACTAGCGGGGACAGCTCCTACGAGCAGTACTTC. This encodes CASSRTSGDSSYEQYF.

The chain couples TRBV28 to TRBJ2-7; TRBD1 aligns across 8 bases. Trimming at V came to 10 bases and at J to 3 bases, leaving 8 bases not matched to a gene. The CDR3 contains 13 residues. The germline V gene encodes CDR1 MDHEN and CDR2 SYDVKM. CDR3 DNA sequence: TGTGCCACCCGGACAGGGAGCATCTACGAGCAGTACTTC. This encodes CATRTGSIYEQYF.

This clone turned up a few times. The chain links TRBV12-3 or TRBV12-4 to TRBJ1-4; tentatively, D is TRBD1 (5 bases). Trimming left V 3 bases short and J 12 bases short, with 11 bases between. The CDR3 covers 12 residues. CDR3 region: CASSLGLRELFF. The DNA of the CDR3 is TGTGCCAGCAGTTTGGGACTTAGGGAACTGTTTTTT.

The gene calls are TRBV20-1 and TRBJ2-7, with 9 bases lining up with TRBD1. Germline V CDR1 and CDR2: DFQATT, SNEGSKA (reference sequence). This CDR3 is 14 amino acids long. The trim removed 3 bases at V and 5 bases at J, leaving 8 bases unmatched. The CDR3 coding sequence is TGCAGTGCTAGTAAATTGGGACAGGGCGACGAGCAGTACTTC. This encodes CSASKLGQGDEQYF.

The V and J genes are TRBV6-1 and TRBJ2-7; tentatively, D is TRBD2 (5 bases). The germline V and J ends were trimmed by 3 bases and 1 base, with 10 bases remaining between them. In germline, CDR1 is MNHNS, CDR2 SASEGT. This CDR3 contains 14 residues. The DNA of the CDR3 is TGTGCCAGCAGTGACGGACTGTTTTCCTACGAGCAGTACTTC. Protein sequence: CASSDGLFSYEQYF.

The V call is TRBV5-1, the J call TRBJ2-5; 12 bases fit TRBD2. Germline CDR1 and CDR2: SGHRS and YFSETQ. J lost 4 bases, V lost 0 bases, and 10 bases had no gene match. The CDR3 contains 18 residues. In nucleotides, the CDR3 is TGCGCCAGCAGCTTGGAGGCACTAGCGGGGGGACTAGGAGAGACCCAGTACTTC. Amino acid sequence: CASSLEALAGGLGETQYF.

J is TRBJ2-1 and V is TRBV5-4; TRBD2 might be the D (7 bases). This CDR3 spans 15 amino acids. Germline V gene sequence: CDR1 SGHNT, CDR2 YYREEE (reference sequence). With 1 base removed from V and 8 bases from J, the gap between germline ends came to 16 bases. The CDR3 sequence: CASSLNRGAFDEQFF. CDR3 nucleotides: TGTGCCAGCAGCTTGAATCGGGGGGCTTTCGATGAGCAGTTCTTC.

The chain has TRBV25-1 and TRBJ1-2; perhaps TRBD1 as D (6 bases). Trimming stripped 5 bases from V and 4 bases from J, with 11 bases between. CDR3 length: 13 residues. The germline CDR1 and CDR2 sequences are MGHDK and SYGVNS. DNA for the CDR3: TGTGCCAGCAGTACAGGGAGTGGCTATGGCTACACCTTC. Translating gives CASSTGSGYGYTF.

This chain connects TRBV6-5 to TRBJ2-5; unclear D gene. The CDR3 is made up of 14 amino acids. V lost 2 bases, J lost 2 bases, and 9 bases lay in between. Germline-derived CDR1 and CDR2 are MNHEY and SVGAGI. CDR3 sequence reads: CASSYPGRQETQYF. The CDR3 coding sequence is TGTGCCAGCAGTTACCCTGGGCGTCAAGAGACCCAGTACTTC.

This clone was found a few times. CDR3 DNA: TGTGCCAGCAGCAATCCCGGGGATCACACTGAAGCTTTCTTT. Amino acid sequence: CASSNPGDHTEAFF. This chain links TRBV7-9 with TRBJ1-1; D remains ambiguous. In germline, CDR1 is SEHNR, CDR2 FQNEAQ (reference sequence). The V and J ends lost 5 bases and 3 bases respectively, with 13 bases between them. There are 14 residues in the CDR3.

This clone was seen only a few times. The chain joins TRBV4-2 to TRBJ1-5, with TRBD1 matching over 7 bases. V dropped 4 bases and J dropped 7; count of bases not matched to a gene: 4. CDR1 and CDR2 from the germline V gene are LGHNA and YNFKEQ. The CDR3 totals 13 residues. This chain's CDR3 is CASSRGQSQPQHF. The CDR3 region has the DNA TGTGCCAGCAGCCGGGGACAGTCGCAGCCCCAGCATTTT.

This clone was counted between two and nine times. The chain combines TRBV19 with TRBJ2-3, with 8 bases aligning to TRBD1. After removal of 5 bases from V and 6 bases from J, the junction contained 7 bases not matched to a gene. Germline assignment: CDR1 LNHDA and CDR2 SQIVND (reference sequence). This CDR3 has 14 amino acids. The DNA for the CDR3 is TGTGCCAGTAGTCTTCCAGGGGGCGGGGATACGCAGTATTTT. Residues: CASSLPGGGDTQYF.

This chain joins TRBV28 and TRBJ2-3; D possibly corresponds to TRBD2 (6 bases). The V end was cut by 1 base, the J end by 6 bases, with 14 bases between. Germline loops: CDR1 MDHEN, CDR2 SYDVKM. This CDR3 is 15 amino acids long. CDR3 sequence (DNA): TGTGCCAGCAGTTTATCCACGACTAGGTCGGATACGCAGTATTTT. Its translation is CASSLSTTRSDTQYF.

The chain links TRBV7-8 to TRBJ2-7; D may be TRBD1 (7 bases). Deletions cut 5 bases from V and 2 bases from J, with 25 bases between. CDR3 length equals 18 residues. Germline V gene lookup returns CDR1 SGHVS and CDR2 FQNEAQ. CDR3 in amino acids: CASSPRAGIQGNPYEQYF. CDR3 nucleotides: TGTGCCAGCAGCCCTAGGGCGGGAATACAGGGGAACCCCTACGAGCAGTACTTC.